The rows below give T cell receptor beta chains drawn from one sample of a study of T cell responses to AZD1222 COVID-19 vaccine. TCRdb keeps only in-frame clones here, not all; method: immunoSEQ multiplex PCR. The data contain under 200,000 clones, approximately 94% of them singletons. The sequencing here drew on peripheral blood, taken on day 0 of AZD1222 vaccination. These receptors all come from an adult in good health. The CDR3 runs from the conserved cysteine through the conserved F or W. A D gene is named only where the DNA matches it firmly. Some rows have no size entry. The others give once, few or many, or a class for an expanded clone.

size: .
V: TRBV27
J: TRBJ2-7
D: .
CDR3: CASSFGPTAEQYF
DNA: TGTGCCAGCAGTTTTGGGCCCACGGCCGAGCAGTACTTC

size: once
V: TRBV10-2
J: TRBJ1-2
D: .
CDR3: CASSDLGRDFYGYTF
DNA: TGCGCCAGCAGTGACTTGGGCAGGGATTTCTATGGCTACACCTTC

size: .
V: TRBV6-5
J: TRBJ1-5
D: .
CDR3: CASGAGTASNQPQHF
DNA: TGTGCCAGCGGAGCAGGGACGGCTAGCAATCAGCCCCAGCATTTT

size: .
V: TRBV7-9
J: TRBJ2-1
D: TRBD2
CDR3: CASSPRTSGTLGNEQFF
DNA: TGTGCCAGCAGCCCGAGGACTAGCGGTACATTGGGGAATGAGCAGTTCTTC

size: .
V: TRBV7-8
J: TRBJ2-7
D: .
CDR3: CASSLRRRGTYEQYF
DNA: TGTGCCAGCAGCCTAAGGAGACGCGGAACCTACGAGCAGTACTTC

size: .
V: TRBV6-5
J: TRBJ2-1
D: .
CDR3: CASHGLNEQFF
DNA: TGTGCCAGCCATGGACTTAATGAGCAGTTCTTC

size: .
V: TRBV2
J: TRBJ1-5
D: TRBD1
CDR3: CASSPGQAPQPQHF
DNA: TGTGCCAGCAGTCCGGGACAGGCTCCCCAGCCCCAGCATTTT

size: .
V: TRBV30
J: TRBJ2-3
D: TRBD2
CDR3: CAWRGLGSTDTQYF
DNA: TGTGCCTGGAGGGGACTAGGTAGCACAGATACGCAGTATTTT

size: .
V: TRBV11-2
J: TRBJ1-6
D: .
CDR3: CASSSPFRSGGSSPLHF
DNA: TGTGCCAGCAGCTCGCCCTTCAGGAGTGGCGGTAGTTCACCCCTCCACTTT

size: .
V: TRBV20-1
J: TRBJ2-1
D: .
CDR3: CSGAAYNEQFF
DNA: TGCAGTGGAGCGGCTTACAATGAGCAGTTCTTC

size: .
V: TRBV5-4
J: TRBJ1-1
D: .
CDR3: CASSLVRIGGSTEAFF
DNA: TGTGCCAGCAGCTTGGTGAGGATCGGGGGGAGCACTGAAGCTTTCTTT

size: .
V: TRBV4-1
J: TRBJ1-2
D: .
CDR3: CASSQITEPYGYTF
DNA: TGCGCCAGCAGCCAAATAACAGAGCCCTATGGCTACACCTTC

size: .
V: TRBV6-6
J: TRBJ2-4
D: .
CDR3: CASSSDGAKNIQYF
DNA: TGTGCCAGCAGTTCGGACGGTGCCAAAAACATTCAGTACTTC

size: once
V: TRBV30
J: TRBJ1-4
D: .
CDR3: CALMGGSEKLFF
DNA: TGTGCCTTAATGGGGGGAAGTGAAAAACTGTTTTTT

size: .
V: TRBV18
J: TRBJ1-5
D: TRBD1
CDR3: CASSRGQAHSNQPQHF
DNA: TGTGCCAGCTCACGTGGACAGGCGCATAGCAATCAGCCCCAGCATTTT

size: .
V: TRBV24-1
J: TRBJ2-3
D: .
CDR3: CAVGNTQYF
DNA: TGTGCCGTAGGAAATACGCAGTATTTT

size: .
V: TRBV19
J: TRBJ2-1
D: TRBD2
CDR3: CASSIAGEGHNEQFF
DNA: TGTGCCAGTAGTATTGCTGGGGAGGGACACAATGAGCAGTTCTTC

size: .
V: TRBV5-1
J: TRBJ2-1
D: TRBD2
CDR3: CASSLADSGSNEQFF
DNA: TGCGCCAGCAGCTTGGCCGATAGCGGGAGTAATGAGCAGTTCTTC

size: .
V: TRBV10-2
J: TRBJ1-5
D: .
CDR3: CASIAGIDSNQPQHF
DNA: TGCGCCAGCATCGCAGGGATTGACAGCAATCAGCCCCAGCATTTT

size: .
V: TRBV11-2
J: TRBJ1-2
D: .
CDR3: CASSLTTAYYGYTF
DNA: TGTGCCAGCAGTCTCACGACAGCCTACTATGGCTACACCTTC

size: .
V: TRBV29-1
J: TRBJ1-3
D: .
CDR3: CSVEDGRENTIYF
DNA: TGCAGCGTTGAAGATGGGCGAGAAAACACCATATATTTT

size: .
V: TRBV4-1
J: TRBJ2-3
D: .
CDR3: CASSQDKGPEPPTQYF
DNA: TGCGCCAGCAGCCAAGATAAGGGACCTGAGCCCCCTACGCAGTATTTT

size: once
V: TRBV30
J: TRBJ2-7
D: .
CDR3: CAGGRVSYEQYF
DNA: TGTGCCGGGGGGCGGGTCTCCTACGAGCAGTACTTC

size: .
V: TRBV5-4
J: TRBJ1-2
D: .
CDR3: CASRYTGNDYGYTF
DNA: TGTGCCAGCAGGTATACGGGAAACGACTATGGCTACACCTTC

size: .
V: TRBV5-8
J: TRBJ1-2
D: .
CDR3: CASSPVRGGHYGYTF
DNA: TGTGCCAGCAGCCCCGTCCGTGGGGGTCACTATGGCTACACCTTC

size: .
V: TRBV4-2
J: TRBJ2-2
D: .
CDR3: CASSQDLAVLTTGELFF
DNA: TGTGCCAGCAGCCAAGATCTGGCAGTTTTAACCACCGGGGAGCTGTTTTTT

size: .
V: TRBV28
J: TRBJ1-2
D: .
CDR3: CASSEANYGYTF
DNA: TGTGCCAGCAGTGAGGCAAACTATGGCTACACCTTC

size: few
V: TRBV7-2
J: TRBJ2-1
D: .
CDR3: CASSLPREQFF
DNA: TGTGCCAGCAGCTTACCGCGAGAGCAGTTCTTC

size: .
V: TRBV6-5
J: TRBJ2-5
D: .
CDR3: CASSYSSLQETQYF
DNA: TGTGCCAGCAGTTACTCGAGCCTTCAAGAGACCCAGTACTTC

size: .
V: TRBV7-9
J: TRBJ1-2
D: .
CDR3: CASGPFDSYGYTF
DNA: TGTGCCAGCGGACCCTTTGACAGCTATGGCTACACCTTC

size: .
V: TRBV7-2
J: TRBJ1-5
D: .
CDR3: CASSLWGQPQHF
DNA: TGTGCCAGCAGCTTATGGGGTCAGCCCCAGCATTTT

size: .
V: TRBV27
J: TRBJ2-7
D: .
CDR3: CASSHSGPSYEQYF
DNA: TGTGCCAGCAGTCATTCCGGCCCTTCCTACGAGCAGTACTTC

size: .
V: TRBV7-6
J: TRBJ1-6
D: .
CDR3: CASSLANRFNSPLHF
DNA: TGTGCCAGCAGCTTAGCAAACAGGTTTAATTCACCCCTCCACTTT

size: .
V: TRBV6-1
J: TRBJ2-1
D: TRBD1
CDR3: CASSEATGGNEQFF
DNA: TGTGCCAGCAGTGAGGCAACAGGGGGCAATGAGCAGTTCTTC

size: .
V: TRBV2
J: TRBJ1-1
D: .
CDR3: CASSDGGARPEAFF
DNA: TGTGCCAGCAGTGATGGGGGGGCCCGACCTGAAGCTTTCTTT

size: .
V: TRBV5-5
J: TRBJ2-3
D: .
CDR3: CASSLLVDTQYF
DNA: TGTGCCAGCAGCTTGCTGGTAGATACGCAGTATTTT

size: .
V: TRBV10-1
J: TRBJ2-7
D: .
CDR3: CASSETSYEQYF
DNA: TGCGCCAGCAGTGAGACCTCCTACGAGCAGTACTTC

size: .
V: TRBV14
J: TRBJ2-7
D: TRBD1
CDR3: CASSPPGQEATYEQYF
DNA: TGTGCCAGCAGCCCACCGGGACAGGAGGCAACCTACGAGCAGTACTTC

size: .
V: TRBV9
J: TRBJ2-1
D: .
CDR3: CASSVGARDEQFF
DNA: TGTGCCAGCAGCGTAGGGGCTCGGGATGAGCAGTTCTTC

size: .
V: TRBV5-1
J: TRBJ2-2
D: .
CDR3: CASTELERGHTGELFF
DNA: TGCGCCAGCACCGAGCTTGAAAGGGGACACACCGGGGAGCTGTTTTTT

size: .
V: TRBV10-3
J: TRBJ2-1
D: .
CDR3: CAISEGNNEQFF
DNA: TGTGCCATCAGTGAGGGAAACAATGAGCAGTTCTTC

size: once
V: TRBV6-1
J: TRBJ1-1
D: TRBD1
CDR3: CASSERKGAYTEAFF
DNA: TGTGCCAGCAGTGAAAGGAAGGGGGCCTACACTGAAGCTTTCTTT

size: .
V: TRBV9
J: TRBJ2-5
D: TRBD2
CDR3: CASSTQTSLQETQYF
DNA: TGTGCCAGCAGCACTCAGACTAGCCTCCAAGAGACCCAGTACTTC

size: .
V: TRBV6-5
J: TRBJ2-7
D: TRBD2
CDR3: CASSRGEAYEQYF
DNA: TGTGCCAGCAGTCGGGGGGAGGCCTACGAGCAGTACTTC

size: .
V: TRBV18
J: TRBJ1-2
D: TRBD1
CDR3: CASSPDRGSGYTF
DNA: TGTGCCAGCTCACCAGACAGGGGAAGTGGCTACACCTTC

size: once
V: TRBV10-2
J: TRBJ2-3
D: TRBD2
CDR3: CASRPGLAGDTQYF
DNA: TGCGCCAGCAGGCCGGGACTAGCTGGCGATACGCAGTATTTT

size: .
V: TRBV7-8
J: TRBJ1-2
D: .
CDR3: CASSLLGHAQGGYTF
DNA: TGTGCCAGCAGCTTACTCGGACACGCGCAGGGGGGCTACACCTTC

size: .
V: TRBV7-2
J: TRBJ2-1
D: TRBD2
CDR3: CASRLAGGNEQFF
DNA: TGTGCCAGCAGGCTAGCGGGAGGCAATGAGCAGTTCTTC